This TCR beta chain stems from a study of blood T cell repertoires in COVID-19. Study-wide context: The analysed material was cDNA or gDNA that came from T cells, B-cell-depleted T cells, or PBMCs.

Participant ages covered roughly 18 to 89 years across about two dozen US areas. Cohort placement rested on clinical history that participants reported themselves. Germline assignment: CDR1 SGHTA and CDR2 FQGTGA. The CDR3 covers 15 residues. With 1 base clipped from V and 7 bases from J, the junction kept 6 bases outside the gene matches. Original processing methods: Estimates of nucleated cell counts were drawn from the amplification of reference gene primers. Using immunoSEQ multiplex PCR, the repertoire was profiled, and TCRdb retains in-frame clones only, with some absent. V, J and clone size were drawn from that table, and D and trimming were deduced from the DNA. The table includes 200,000 to 250,000 clones, 75% to 90% detected once.

The sequence came from a woman in her twenties or thirties with acute COVID-19. The material sequenced was PBMCs or T cells enriched from blood (not recorded which). V is TRBV7-3 and J is TRBJ1-2, with TRBD1 identical over 10 bases. CDR3 sequence: CASSLIRDRGRGYTF. As DNA, the CDR3 is TGTGCCAGCAGCTTAATCCGCGACAGGGGGCGTGGCTACACCTTC.